The TCR beta chain described here comes from a study of early T cells in non-severe SARS-CoV-2 infection. Study in general: Bulk RNA from unsorted whole blood was sequenced; chains were unpaired.

Study-wide findings and caveats: Comparison of clonotypes with VDJdb favored anti-spike CD8 responses while missing private and CD4 specificities.

Unique molecular identifiers tagged individual cDNA molecules. Each CDR3 protein is one row after TCRdb ran MiXCR on the 5' RACE reads. This sample yields more than 50,000 distinct CDR3 sequences, of which roughly an eighth are seen a single time; about a tenth belongs to the top ten. The CDR3 has 16 amino acids. Germline V gene lookup returns CDR1 SGHAT and CDR2 FQNNGV. V lost 2 bases, J lost 9 bases, and 10 bases stayed unmatched. In this sample, this clonotype turned up many times. Its target is unknown. The sample consisted of whole blood, taken at baseline. The TCR was taken from an adult who was a healthcare worker with PCR-confirmed SARS-CoV-2 infection or an uninfected control (not recorded which). This chain uses TRBV11-2 with TRBJ1-6, with 7 bases matching TRBD1. In nucleotides, the CDR3 is TGTGCCAGCAGCTTATCACCGACAGGGTCTGGTTCACCCCTCCACTTT. It yields the protein CASSLSPTGSGSPLHF.